This T cell receptor beta chain is drawn from a study of blood T cells in healthy people across ages. Trimming stripped 5 bases from V and 3 bases from J, with 10 bases between. CDR3 length equals 12 residues. In germline, CDR1 is DFQATT, CDR2 SNEGSKA (reference sequence). Total RNA extracted from each sample amounted to at least 6 micrograms. This clonotype was seen only a few times. Then a second PCR, running roughly 7 to 11 cycles, was carried out with a sample-barcoded 5' primer and a J-beta primer mix. TCRdb recomputed calls from the 5' RACE reads with MiXCR, one row per CDR3 protein. This sample has under 1,100,000 distinct CDR3 sequences, with about 25% found just once. This same sample was also taken into another study, of T cells of mothers and their children. This second report adds: Second-round PCR products received sample barcodes and 2-4 random nucleotides from the M1S primer. Mothers and children who were related shared slightly more overlap than unrelated pairs, but not significantly more.

Sequencing was carried out using blood. The chain carries TRBV20-1 and TRBJ2-5; the D gene is possibly TRBD2 (5 bases). The TCR sequence derives from a girl aged 2-15 years in good health. The CDR3, as DNA: TGCAGTGCTCAACCGAGGGAAGAGACCCAGTACTTC. It specifies CSAQPREETQYF.